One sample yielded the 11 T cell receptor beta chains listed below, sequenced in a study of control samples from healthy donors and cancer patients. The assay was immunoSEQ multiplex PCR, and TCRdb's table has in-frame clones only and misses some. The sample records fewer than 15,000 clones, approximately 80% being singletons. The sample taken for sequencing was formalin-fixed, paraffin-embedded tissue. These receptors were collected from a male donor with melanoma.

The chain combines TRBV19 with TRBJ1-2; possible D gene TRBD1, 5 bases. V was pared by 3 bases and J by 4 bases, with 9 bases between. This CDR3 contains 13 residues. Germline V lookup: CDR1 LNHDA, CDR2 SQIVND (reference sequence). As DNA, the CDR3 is TGTGCCAGTAGTATCCAGGGTCCCTATGGCTACACCTTC. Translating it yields CASSIQGPYGYTF.

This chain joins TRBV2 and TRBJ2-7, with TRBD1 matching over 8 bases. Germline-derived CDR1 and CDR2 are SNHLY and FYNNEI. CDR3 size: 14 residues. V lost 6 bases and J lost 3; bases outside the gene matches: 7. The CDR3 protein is CASSRTGQDYEQYF. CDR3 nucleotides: TGTGCCAGCAGCCGGACAGGGCAGGACTACGAGCAGTACTTC. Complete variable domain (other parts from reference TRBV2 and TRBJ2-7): EPEVTQTPSHQVTQMGQEVILRCVPISNHLYFYWYRQILGQKVEFLVSFYNNEISEKSEIFDDQFSVERPDGSNFTLKIRSTKLEDSAMYFCASSRTGQDYEQYFGPGTRLTVT.

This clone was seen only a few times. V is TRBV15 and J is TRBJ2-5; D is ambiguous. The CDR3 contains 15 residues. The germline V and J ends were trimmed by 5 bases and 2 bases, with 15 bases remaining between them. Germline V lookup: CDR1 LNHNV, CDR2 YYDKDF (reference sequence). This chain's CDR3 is CATSRVHNPQETQYF. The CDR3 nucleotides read TGTGCCACCAGCCGAGTGCACAACCCACAAGAGACCCAGTACTTC. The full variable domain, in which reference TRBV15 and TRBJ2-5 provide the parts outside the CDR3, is DAMVIQNPRYQVTQFGKPVTLSCSQTLNHNVMYWYQQKSSQAPKLLFHYYDKDFNNEADTPDNFQSRRPNTSFCFLDIRSPGLGDTAMYLCATSRVHNPQETQYFGPGTRLLVL.

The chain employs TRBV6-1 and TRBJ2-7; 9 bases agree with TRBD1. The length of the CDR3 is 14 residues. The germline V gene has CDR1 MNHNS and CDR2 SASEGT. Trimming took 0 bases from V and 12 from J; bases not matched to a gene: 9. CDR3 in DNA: TGTGCCAGCAGTGAAGCGTTCCCGGGACAGGGATTGTACTTC. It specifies CASSEAFPGQGLYF.

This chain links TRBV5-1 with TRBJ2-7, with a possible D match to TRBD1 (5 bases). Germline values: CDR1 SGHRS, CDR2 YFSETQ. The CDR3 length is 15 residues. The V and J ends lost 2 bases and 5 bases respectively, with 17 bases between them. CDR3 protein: CASSLDSPALDEQYF. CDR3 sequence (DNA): TGCGCCAGCAGCTTAGACAGCCCTGCCCTAGACGAGCAGTACTTC.

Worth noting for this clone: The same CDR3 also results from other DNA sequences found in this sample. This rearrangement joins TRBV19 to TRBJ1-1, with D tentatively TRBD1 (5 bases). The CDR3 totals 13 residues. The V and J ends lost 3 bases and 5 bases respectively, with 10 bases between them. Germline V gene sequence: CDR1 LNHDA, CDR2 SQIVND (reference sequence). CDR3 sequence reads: CASSIGGGTEAFF. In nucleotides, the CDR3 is TGTGCCAGTAGTATTGGGGGAGGAACTGAAGCTTTCTTT.

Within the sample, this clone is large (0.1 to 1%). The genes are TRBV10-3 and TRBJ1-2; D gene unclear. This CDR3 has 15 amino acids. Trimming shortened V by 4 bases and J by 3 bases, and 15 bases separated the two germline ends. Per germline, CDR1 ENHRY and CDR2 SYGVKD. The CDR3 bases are TGTGCCATCAGTGCAGATCCCTCCCAGCACTATGGCTACACCTTC. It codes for CAISADPSQHYGYTF.

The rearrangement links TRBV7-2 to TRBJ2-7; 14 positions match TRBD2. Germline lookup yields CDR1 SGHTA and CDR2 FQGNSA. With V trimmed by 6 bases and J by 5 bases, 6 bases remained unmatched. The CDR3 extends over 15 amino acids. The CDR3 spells CASRTSGGAFNEQYF. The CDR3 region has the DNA TGTGCCAGCAGGACTAGCGGGGGGGCTTTCAACGAGCAGTACTTC.

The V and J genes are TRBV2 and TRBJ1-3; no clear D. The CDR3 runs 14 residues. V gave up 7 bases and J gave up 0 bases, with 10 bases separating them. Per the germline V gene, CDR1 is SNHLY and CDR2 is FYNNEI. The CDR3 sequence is CASMGRVSGNTIYF. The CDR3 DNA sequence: TGTGCCAGCATGGGCCGCGTCTCTGGAAACACCATATATTTT.

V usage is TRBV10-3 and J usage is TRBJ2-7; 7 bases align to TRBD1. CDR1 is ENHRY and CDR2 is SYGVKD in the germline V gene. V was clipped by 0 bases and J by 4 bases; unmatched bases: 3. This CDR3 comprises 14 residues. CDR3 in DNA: TGTGCCATCAGTGAGTCGGGGACAGAATACGAGCAGTACTTC. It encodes CAISESGTEYEQYF.

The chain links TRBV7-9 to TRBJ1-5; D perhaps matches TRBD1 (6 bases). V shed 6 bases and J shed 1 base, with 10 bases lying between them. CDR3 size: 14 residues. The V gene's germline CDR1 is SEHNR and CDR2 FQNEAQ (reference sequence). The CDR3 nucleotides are TGTGCCAGCAGTCCTGACAGGAGCAATCAGCCCCAGCATTTT. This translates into CASSPDRSNQPQHF. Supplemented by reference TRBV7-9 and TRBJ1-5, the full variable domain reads DTGVSQNPRHKITKRGQNVTFRCDPISEHNRLYWYRQTLGQGPEFLTYFQNEAQLEKSRLLSDRFSAERPKGSFSTLEIQRTEQGDSAMYLCASSPDRSNQPQHFGDGTRLSIL.